This TCR beta chain was retrieved from a study of cytomegalovirus exposure and HLA in healthy donors. General study results and limits: A later analysis showed TCR association rates differing by HLA locus, peaking at DRB1 and lowest at HLA-C.

With 60 Vbeta and 13 Jbeta primers, the PCR was carried out. Sequenced by immunoSEQ multiplex PCR; TCRdb stores in-frame clones only, minus some. Of hundreds of thousands of clones listed, 65% to 75% were seen once; the top ten hold 1.8%. It was healthy bone marrow donors who served as donors. Germline loops: CDR1 SGHVS, CDR2 FQNEAQ. J lost 0 bases, V lost 5 bases, and 7 bases had no gene match. This CDR3 spans 16 amino acids. Regarding this clone: Its antigen is currently unknown.

Sequencing was done on a sample of PBMCs. This chain links TRBV7-8 with TRBJ2-7; 10 bases line up with TRBD2. The receptor's source is a woman aged 25 to 39 in good health and CMV-seronegative. The CDR3 loop is CASSDHSGRSSYEQYF. As DNA, the CDR3 is TGTGCCAGCAGCGACCATAGCGGGAGGAGCTCCTACGAGCAGTACTTC.